One and the same sample provided the 20 T cell receptor beta chains below, sequenced in a study of blood T cell repertoires in COVID-19. Sequenced by immunoSEQ multiplex PCR; TCRdb stores in-frame clones only, minus some. The sample holds tens of thousands of clones, roughly 90% seen once. The sequenced sample was peripheral blood. Receptors were obtained from a human donor in a cohort sampled during active COVID-19.

The V gene is TRBV5-5, the J gene TRBJ2-3, with 8 bases fitting TRBD1. This CDR3 is built from 14 residues. The germline V gene has CDR1 SGHKS and CDR2 YYEKEE (reference sequence). V was pared by 5 bases and J by 5 bases, with 7 bases of the junction left unmatched. This chain's CDR3 is CASRQGAQKDTQYF. CDR3 bases: TGTGCCAGCAGGCAGGGGGCGCAGAAAGATACGCAGTATTTT.

The rearrangement joins TRBV5-4 to TRBJ2-3, with 7 bases identical to TRBD2. The CDR3 length is 16 residues. CDR1 and CDR2 from the germline V gene are SGHNT and YYREEE (reference sequence). Unmatched junction bases numbered 11, after V lost 2 bases and J lost 5 bases. CDR3 residues: CASSLPPRGEGDTQYF. In DNA form, the CDR3 reads TGTGCCAGCAGCTTACCTCCGCGCGGGGAGGGAGATACGCAGTATTTT. Full variable domain (missing parts from reference TRBV5-4 and TRBJ2-3): ETGVTQSPTHLIKTRGQQVTLRCSSQSGHNTVSWYQQALGQGPQFIFQYYREEENGRGNFPPRFSGLQFPNYSSELNVNALELDDSALYLCASSLPPRGEGDTQYFGPGTRLTVL.

The chain couples TRBV4-1 to TRBJ2-2, with 10 nucleotides matching TRBD1. This CDR3 has 16 residues. Trimming at V came to 1 base and at J to 4 bases, leaving 3 bases not matched to a gene. The germline gives CDR1 MGHRA, CDR2 YSYEKL. The CDR3, as DNA: TGCGCCAGCAGCCAAGTTGGGACAGGGGCCACCGGGGAGCTGTTTTTT. This codes for CASSQVGTGATGELFF.

The V gene is TRBV20-1, the J gene TRBJ2-3; the match to TRBD2 covers 10 bases. V shed 3 bases and J 2 bases; nucleotides not matched to a gene: 14. There are 18 residues in the CDR3. From germline, CDR1 is DFQATT and CDR2 SNEGSKA (reference sequence). CDR3 protein: CSASWEIGLADYTDTQYF. The CDR3 DNA reads TGCAGTGCTAGTTGGGAAATAGGACTAGCGGATTACACAGATACGCAGTATTTT.

This chain joins TRBV4-3 and TRBJ2-3; 7 bases are shared with TRBD1. Per germline, CDR1 LGHNA and CDR2 YSLEER. The CDR3 loop spans 15 amino acids. The trim removed 5 bases at V and 4 bases at J, leaving 9 bases unmatched. CDR3: CASSKRNRGPDTQYF. CDR3 nucleotide sequence: TGCGCCAGCAGCAAGCGGAACAGGGGCCCAGATACGCAGTATTTT.

V and J are TRBV28 and TRBJ2-7, with 7 bases identical to TRBD2. This CDR3 region has 15 residues. V lost 5 bases and J lost 0; bases outside the gene matches: 7. Germline lookup yields CDR1 MDHEN and CDR2 SYDVKM. CDR3 DNA: TGTGCCAGCAGTCATGAAGCGGGACCCTCCTACGAGCAGTACTTC. Translating gives CASSHEAGPSYEQYF.

The chain carries TRBV7-8 and TRBJ2-1, with 8 bases fitting TRBD2. V shed 10 bases and J 7 bases; nucleotides not matched to a gene: 15. CDR3 length: 15 residues. Germline V lookup: CDR1 SGHVS, CDR2 FQNEAQ. The CDR3 reads CATTPYSGSMNEQFF. CDR3 DNA: TGTGCCACTACCCCCTACAGCGGGAGTATGAATGAGCAGTTCTTC. The complete variable domain, with remaining parts taken from reference TRBV7-8 and TRBJ2-1, reads GAGVSQSPRYKVAKRGQDVALRCDPISGHVSLFWYQQALGQGPEFLTYFQNEAQLDKSGLPSDRFFAERPEGSVSTLKIQRTQQEDSAVYLCATTPYSGSMNEQFFGPGTRLTVL.

This sequence joins TRBV6-5 and TRBJ1-1, with 7 positions matching TRBD1. J was trimmed by 11 bases and V by 7 bases; bases with no gene match: 16. The V gene's germline CDR1 is MNHEY and CDR2 SVGAGI. The CDR3 spans 14 residues. CDR3: CASKDLQGPQYAFF. For the CDR3, the DNA is TGTGCCAGCAAGGACCTACAGGGGCCGCAATATGCTTTCTTT.

The chain couples TRBV2 to TRBJ2-5; 10 bases match TRBD1. This CDR3 is 14 amino acids long. Looked up from germline, CDR1 is SNHLY and CDR2 is FYNNEI. The V and J ends lost 7 bases and 2 bases, in that order; junction bases with no gene match: 4. The CDR3 nucleotides read TGTGCCAGCACCGACAGGGGGCTACAAGAGACCCAGTACTTC. It translates to CASTDRGLQETQYF.

This clone was observed a few times. The chain employs TRBV6-2 or TRBV6-3 and TRBJ1-6, with 9 bases fitting TRBD1. This CDR3 contains 16 residues. V was clipped by 5 bases and J by 14 bases; unmatched bases: 16. The germline CDR1 and CDR2 sequences are MNHEY and SVGEGT. For the CDR3, the DNA is TGTGCCAGCAGTCCAATACGAAGGGACAGGGACAGTTCCCTCCACTTT. Protein sequence: CASSPIRRDRDSSLHF.

The rearrangement links TRBV5-1 to TRBJ2-7, with TRBD1 matching over 8 bases. This CDR3 region has 13 residues. Germline CDR1 SGHRS, CDR2 YFSETQ. V shed 5 bases, J shed 2 bases, and the junction held 3 bases outside the gene matches. This CDR3 reads CASRTGATYEQYF. Here the CDR3 DNA reads TGCGCCAGCAGGACAGGGGCGACCTACGAGCAGTACTTC.

Concerning this clone itself: Germline and junction disagree at one end, which may indicate a read error. The rearrangement joins TRBV7-9 to TRBJ2-1; possible D gene TRBD1, 5 bases. Germline CDR1 and CDR2: SEHNR and FQNEAQ (reference sequence). The CDR3 covers 17 residues. CDR3 in DNA: TGTGCCAGCAGCTTAGGGGGCACCCTTAGCTCCCACAATGAGCAGTTCTTC. Translated, it gives CASSLGGTLSSHNEQFF.

This clone occurred once. This chain connects TRBV27 to TRBJ2-7; D might be TRBD2 (6 bases). The CDR3 is made up of 13 amino acids. Deletions cut 2 bases from V and 6 bases from J, with 11 bases between. The germline V gene encodes CDR1 MNHEY and CDR2 SMNVEV (reference sequence). As DNA, the CDR3 is TGTGCCAGCAGTTTAGCGGGGTTGAGCGAGCAGTACTTC. This translates into CASSLAGLSEQYF.

The rearrangement links TRBV28 to TRBJ2-3, with 12 bases aligning to TRBD2. The ends lost 6 bases at V and 2 bases at J; junction bases unmatched: 15. Germline loops: CDR1 MDHEN, CDR2 SYDVKM. The CDR3 runs to 19 residues. The CDR3 nucleotides are TGTGCCAGCAGCCCACATGCTCTAGCGGGAGGGGGGGCCACAGATACGCAGTATTTT. Translating gives CASSPHALAGGGATDTQYF. Complete variable domain (other parts from reference TRBV28 and TRBJ2-3): DVKVTQSSRYLVKRTGEKVFLECVQDMDHENMFWYRQDPGLGLRLIYFSYDVKMKEKGDIPEGYSVSREKKERFSLILESASTNQTSMYLCASSPHALAGGGATDTQYFGPGTRLTVL.

The sample holds a few counts of this clone. The rearrangement uses TRBV10-1 and TRBJ2-2, with D possibly matching TRBD1 (5 bases). With 10 bases removed from V and 7 bases from J, the gap between germline ends came to 19 bases. The germline V gene encodes CDR1 WNHNN and CDR2 SYGVQD (reference sequence). This CDR3 has 14 amino acids. The DNA for the CDR3 is TGCGCCACGCGCTTTCGGACACGCAACGGGGAGCTGTTTTTT. Protein: CATRFRTRNGELFF.

The rearrangement links TRBV5-1 to TRBJ1-5; a possible D gene is TRBD1 (5 bases). The CDR3 sequence is 13 residues long. Germline CDR1 reads SGHRS; CDR2 reads YFSETQ. The V end was cut by 2 bases, the J end by 5 bases, with 8 bases between. CDR3 coding DNA: TGCGCCAGCAGCTTTAGGGGCGATCAGCCCCAGCATTTT. Protein product: CASSFRGDQPQHF.

The chain joins TRBV11-2 to TRBJ2-7, with D perhaps matching TRBD2 (6 bases). Trimming shortened V by 6 bases and J by 0 bases, and 12 bases separated the two germline ends. The CDR3 is 14 residues long. CDR1 is SGHAT and CDR2 is FQNNGV in the germline V gene. The CDR3 sequence is CASSLGSFSYEQYF. The DNA of the CDR3 is TGTGCCAGCAGTCTCGGGAGCTTCTCCTACGAGCAGTACTTC. Full variable domain (remainder filled in from reference TRBV11-2 and TRBJ2-7): EAGVAQSPRYKIIEKRQSVAFWCNPISGHATLYWYQQILGQGPKLLIQFQNNGVVDDSQLPKDRFSAERLKGVDSTLKIQPAKLEDSAVYLCASSLGSFSYEQYFGPGTRLTVT.

V is TRBV27 and J is TRBJ1-4; D gene uncertain. The CDR3 extends over 14 amino acids. Germline V gene sequence: CDR1 MNHEY, CDR2 SMNVEV (reference sequence). V was pared by 6 bases and J by 7 bases, with 15 bases between. CDR3 region: CASSPRRGGEKLFF. In DNA, the CDR3 is TGTGCCAGCAGCCCCCGCCGGGGTGGTGAAAAACTGTTTTTT.

The chain employs TRBV25-1 and TRBJ1-4, with no clear D. This CDR3 spans 9 amino acids. Germline V gives CDR1 MGHDK, CDR2 SYGVNS. Trimming stripped 10 bases from V and 5 bases from J, with 2 bases between. The CDR3 nucleotides are TGTGCCACGAATGAAAAACTGTTTTTT. Translated: CATNEKLFF.

The chain couples TRBV10-2 to TRBJ2-7, with 8 positions matching TRBD1. Germline values: CDR1 WSHSY, CDR2 SAAADI. The CDR3 is 13 residues long. V dropped 8 bases and J dropped 6; count of bases not matched to a gene: 9. The CDR3 nucleotides read TGCGCCAGCTCGGGACAGGCGTCTTCCGAGCAGTACTTC. Protein: CASSGQASSEQYF.